Only a few counts were recorded for the clone carrying this TCR beta chain. Its antigen is currently unknown. These data come from a study of naive and memory T cell subsets. Overall study findings and caveats: Between naive and memory subsets, TCR abundance power law exponents differed.

CDR1 is WNHNN and CDR2 is SYGVQD in the germline V gene (reference sequence). Losses at the gene ends were 5 bases for V and 6 bases for J; bases not matched to a gene: 3. The CDR3 runs to 13 residues. An equimolar mix of two oligonucleotides served as the beta constant-region primer for TRBC1 and TRBC2. Ligation attached a single-stranded oligonucleotide with a 12-nucleotide UMI and the SP2 primer to the cDNA 3' end. Four rounds of PCR amplified the ligated cDNA using nested alpha and beta constant-region primers plus SP2. TCRdb independently ran MiXCR on the UMI-ligation and nested PCR reads; one entry per CDR3 protein. The profile shows some 150,000 distinct CDR3 sequences, about 18% of them singletons.

The material sequenced was naive CD4+ T cells from blood. The rearrangement joins TRBV10-1 to TRBJ2-5, with 10 nucleotides matching TRBD2. The sequence was obtained from a human donor in good health. CDR3 loop: CASSPSGSQTQYF. The CDR3 nucleotides are TGCGCCAGCAGTCCTAGCGGGAGTCAGACCCAGTACTTC.